What follows are 29 T cell receptor beta chains derived from one specimen sequenced in a study of blood T cell repertoires in COVID-19. Assay used: immunoSEQ multiplex PCR; TCRdb lists only in-frame clones, some missing. The sample includes 140,000 to 150,000 clones, 88% of them seen just once. The sample taken for sequencing was peripheral blood. The receptor set was obtained from a human donor in a cohort sampled during active COVID-19.

This clone was observed a few times. The chain couples TRBV28 to TRBJ1-5, with 8 positions matching TRBD1. Germline V gene lookup returns CDR1 MDHEN and CDR2 SYDVKM. Trimming removed 11 bases from V and 3 bases from J; junction bases left unmatched: 6. This CDR3 has 13 residues. CDR3 region: CAGRTGYNQPQHF. CDR3 in DNA: TGTGCCGGTAGGACAGGGTACAATCAGCCCCAGCATTTT.

J is TRBJ2-5 and V is TRBV2, with TRBD2 matching over 14 bases. In germline, CDR1 is SNHLY, CDR2 FYNNEI. The CDR3 runs to 18 residues. V lost 7 bases and J lost 6; bases outside the gene matches: 16. This CDR3 is CASILGLAGVLGVKTQYF. CDR3 nucleotide sequence: TGTGCCAGCATCTTGGGACTAGCGGGGGTATTAGGAGTGAAGACCCAGTACTTC.

This clone was observed a few times. The chain joins TRBV11-3 to TRBJ1-5; perhaps TRBD1 as D (5 bases). The CDR3 runs 17 residues. Trimming removed 1 base from V and 0 bases from J, with 13 bases in between. Germline V gives CDR1 SGHNT, CDR2 YENEEA. In DNA form, the CDR3 reads TGTGCCAGCAGCTTAGTGCAGGGTTGCGGTAGCAATCAGCCCCAGCATTTT. This sequence encodes CASSLVQGCGSNQPQHF.

V gene TRBV5-1 combines with J gene TRBJ2-1; TRBD2 matches 11 bases. Germline CDR1 and CDR2: SGHRS and YFSETQ. The CDR3 totals 16 residues. V lost 1 base, J lost 4 bases, and 4 bases stayed unmatched. The chain's CDR3 is CASSLTSGSGYNEQFF. The CDR3 DNA is TGCGCCAGCAGCTTGACTAGCGGGAGCGGTTACAATGAGCAGTTCTTC.

This clone turned up a few times. The V call is TRBV4-3, the J call TRBJ1-5; 7 nucleotides line up with TRBD1. The length of the CDR3 is 15 residues. V lost 0 bases, J lost 5 bases, and 4 bases stayed unmatched. Germline V gene sequence: CDR1 LGHNA, CDR2 YSLEER. In DNA, the CDR3 is TGCGCCAGCAGCCAAGAGACAGGGTCGGATCAGCCCCAGCATTTT. Its protein is CASSQETGSDQPQHF.

The gene calls are TRBV27 and TRBJ1-5; 8 bases agree with TRBD1. The CDR3 sequence is 14 residues long. V lost 5 bases to trimming and J lost 7 bases; unmatched junction nucleotides: 7. Germline V gives CDR1 MNHEY, CDR2 SMNVEV (reference sequence). The CDR3 coding sequence is TGTGCCAGCAGTAACGGACAGGGTGGCCAGCCCCAGCATTTT. Protein sequence: CASSNGQGGQPQHF.

This clone was recorded once. This rearrangement joins TRBV7-2 to TRBJ2-5, with 7 nucleotides matching TRBD1. CDR1 is SGHTA, CDR2 FQGNSA, per germline. The CDR3 consists of 15 residues. With 5 bases clipped from V and 1 base from J, the junction kept 7 bases outside the gene matches. The CDR3: CASSRDKGAQETQYF. CDR3 bases: TGTGCCAGCAGCAGGGACAAGGGGGCCCAAGAGACCCAGTACTTC.

The chain links TRBV7-2 to TRBJ2-7, with TRBD2 matching 7 bases. Trimming cost V 2 bases and J 2 bases; bases outside gene matches: 6. Germline CDR1 SGHTA, CDR2 FQGNSA. The CDR3 is 15 residues long. CDR3 coding DNA: TGTGCCAGCAGCTTACGGGTAGCGGGCCCCTACGAGCAGTACTTC. Translating gives CASSLRVAGPYEQYF.

There are a few counts of this clone. This rearrangement joins TRBV19 to TRBJ2-1, with 7 positions matching TRBD2. This CDR3 is 14 amino acids long. J lost 8 bases, V lost 5 bases, and 9 bases had no gene match. Per the germline V gene, CDR1 is LNHDA and CDR2 is SQIVND (reference sequence). CDR3 nucleotides: TGTGCCAGTAGTCCCCGGACTAGGGGAGATGAGCAGTTCTTC. Translating it yields CASSPRTRGDEQFF.

By its share, this clone is medium-sized. This chain connects TRBV25-1 to TRBJ1-4; D is perhaps TRBD1 (6 bases). CDR1 and CDR2 (germline): MGHDK, SYGVNS. The V end was cut by 9 bases, the J end by 8 bases, with 13 bases between. This CDR3 comprises 12 residues. CDR3 loop: CARETGKEKLFF. The CDR3 bases are TGTGCCAGAGAGACAGGTAAGGAAAAACTGTTTTTT. Looking up the rest from reference TRBV25-1 and TRBJ1-4 gives the full variable domain: EADIYQTPRYLVIGTGKKITLECSQTMGHDKMYWYQQDPGMELHLIHYSYGVNSTEKGDLSSESTVSRIRTEHFPLTLESARPSHTSQYLCARETGKEKLFFGSGTQLSVL.

The chain joins TRBV5-1 to TRBJ2-7, with D possibly being TRBD1 (6 bases). Trimming removed 5 bases at V and 5 bases at J, with 20 bases between. CDR1 and CDR2 from the germline V gene are SGHRS and YFSETQ. The CDR3 spans 15 residues. Here the CDR3 DNA reads TGCGCCAGCAGTTCGACCCCAGGGGTTTTGGACGAGCAGTACTTC. Translation: CASSSTPGVLDEQYF.

This clone was detected only once. The chain has TRBV28 and TRBJ2-5, with TRBD2 as a possible D gene (6 bases). The V and J ends lost 5 bases and 5 bases respectively, with 15 bases between them. The CDR3 consists of 14 residues. Germline V gives CDR1 MDHEN, CDR2 SYDVKM. This CDR3 reads CASSTDEAGETQYF. CDR3 DNA: TGTGCCAGCAGTACTGACGAGGCGGGGGAGACCCAGTACTTC.

This clone was counted a single time. DNA of the CDR3: TGTGCCTGGAGTCCAGGCAGGAGGACTGAAGCTTTCTTT. Its protein product is CAWSPGRRTEAFF. The chain combines TRBV30 with TRBJ1-1; D is unresolved. CDR1 is GTSNPN and CDR2 is SVGIG in the germline V gene (reference sequence). The V gene lost 2 bases and the J gene lost 5 bases, with 12 bases spanning the gap. CDR3 length: 13 residues. Full variable domain (rest looked up from reference TRBV30 and TRBJ1-1): SQTIHQWPATLVQPVGSPLSLECTVEGTSNPNLYWYRQAAGRGLQLLFYSVGIGQISSEVPQNLSASRPQDRQFILSSKKLLLSDSGFYLCAWSPGRRTEAFFGQGTRLTVV.

The rearrangement joins TRBV2 to TRBJ1-5, with D uncertain. The V end lost 5 bases, the J end lost 0 bases, and 14 bases lay between the germline ends. This CDR3 region has 16 residues. The V gene's germline CDR1 is SNHLY and CDR2 FYNNEI. CDR3 protein: CASSSRQPDSNQPQHF. The DNA of the CDR3 is TGTGCCAGCAGTTCAAGACAACCCGATAGCAATCAGCCCCAGCATTTT.

The chain uses TRBV19 and TRBJ1-1; no firm D call. The ends were cut back, 0 bases at V and 5 bases at J, with 7 bases in the middle. The CDR3 sequence is 13 residues long. CDR1 is LNHDA, CDR2 SQIVND, per germline (reference sequence). CDR3 bases: TGTGCCAGTAGTATAGATCGAGAAACTGAAGCTTTCTTT. It specifies CASSIDRETEAFF.

The J gene is TRBJ1-1, the V gene TRBV7-9, with 8 bases matching TRBD1. This CDR3 spans 16 amino acids. CDR1 is SEHNR, CDR2 FQNEAQ, per germline (reference sequence). V was pared by 1 base and J by 3 bases, with 7 bases of the junction left unmatched. The CDR3 coding sequence is TGTGCCAGCAGCTTAGTGGGGACAGGACGACACACTGAAGCTTTCTTT. It specifies CASSLVGTGRHTEAFF.

This chain joins TRBV28 and TRBJ2-1, with D maybe TRBD1 (6 bases). CDR1 MDHEN and CDR2 SYDVKM come from the germline V gene. The V end was cut by 2 bases, the J end by 12 bases, with 14 bases between. The CDR3 has 13 residues. In DNA, the CDR3 is TGTGCCAGCAGTTTACCCCGACAGGCTCGGCAGTTCTTC. It is translated as CASSLPRQARQFF.

The chain combines TRBV3-1 (or the pseudogene TRBV3-2) with TRBJ2-3; no firm D call. The germline V gene has CDR1 LGHDT and CDR2 YNNKEL (reference sequence). Trimming removed 0 bases at V and 2 bases at J, with 6 bases between. This CDR3 spans 14 amino acids. The DNA for the CDR3 is TGTGCCAGCAGCCAAGATTGGCCCACAGATACGCAGTATTTT. Translation: CASSQDWPTDTQYF.

The chain is built from TRBV4-1 and TRBJ2-7; D remains ambiguous. Trimming cost V 0 bases and J 0 bases, with 15 bases left between them. CDR1 and CDR2 from the germline V gene are MGHRA and YSYEKL. The CDR3 consists of 17 residues. The CDR3 bases are TGCGCCAGCAGCCAAGATGGGCTCCACGATAGCTCCTACGAGCAGTACTTC. Its protein is CASSQDGLHDSSYEQYF.

This rearrangement joins TRBV28 to TRBJ2-5, with D maybe TRBD1 (7 bases). Germline CDR1 reads MDHEN; CDR2 reads SYDVKM. Deletions cut 2 bases from V and 6 bases from J, with 16 bases between. CDR3 length: 15 residues. The CDR3 loop reads CASSLRRGRGQTQYF. CDR3 in DNA: TGTGCCAGCAGTTTAAGGAGGGGGCGCGGTCAGACCCAGTACTTC.

The rearrangement joins TRBV27 to TRBJ1-4, with TRBD1 matching over 10 bases. V lost 5 bases to trimming and J lost 8 bases; unmatched junction nucleotides: 17. The germline gives CDR1 MNHEY, CDR2 SMNVEV (reference sequence). CDR3 length: 18 amino acids. For the CDR3, the DNA is TGTGCCAGCAGTACAATAAGACAGGGGGCCTTTCAACTAGAAAAACTGTTTTTT. This translates into CASSTIRQGAFQLEKLFF.

This clone was counted only a few times. The chain is built from TRBV6-5 and TRBJ2-7; TRBD2 matches at 13 bases. Trimming at V came to 2 bases and at J to 9 bases, leaving 4 bases not matched to a gene. The CDR3 length is 14 residues. Germline lookup yields CDR1 MNHEY and CDR2 SVGAGI. The CDR3 nucleotides are TGTGCCAGCAGTTACGAGACTAGCGGGAGGAGGCAGTACTTC. This encodes CASSYETSGRRQYF.

The chain recombines TRBV6-2 or TRBV6-3 with TRBJ1-2; TRBD1 matches 10 bases. The CDR3 is made up of 14 amino acids. The germline V gene encodes CDR1 MNHEY and CDR2 SVGEGT. Losses at the gene ends were 5 bases for V and 5 bases for J; bases not matched to a gene: 5. The CDR3 loop is CASSQRQGAYGYTF. Here the CDR3 DNA reads TGTGCCAGCAGTCAACGACAGGGGGCTTATGGCTACACCTTC.

The chain joins TRBV28 to TRBJ1-1, with 7 nucleotides matching TRBD1. The CDR3 contains 15 residues. Looked up from germline, CDR1 is MDHEN and CDR2 is SYDVKM. After removal of 1 base from V and 4 bases from J, the junction contained 6 bases not matched to a gene. CDR3 loop: CASSLLDRRGTEAFF. Written as DNA, the CDR3 is TGTGCCAGCAGTTTATTGGACAGGCGGGGCACTGAAGCTTTCTTT.

The chain combines TRBV19 with TRBJ2-2; 7 bases line up with TRBD2. V gave up 2 bases and J gave up 2 bases; unmatched junction bases: 2. This CDR3 spans 15 amino acids. The germline V gene has CDR1 LNHDA and CDR2 SQIVND (reference sequence). The CDR3 DNA is TGTGCCAGTAGTATATCTAGCGGCAACACCGGGGAGCTGTTTTTT. Its translation: CASSISSGNTGELFF. Full variable domain (remainder filled in from reference TRBV19 and TRBJ2-2): DGGITQSPKYLFRKEGQNVTLSCEQNLNHDAMYWYRQDPGQGLRLIYYSQIVNDFQKGDIAEGYSVSREKKESFPLTVTSAQKNPTAFYLCASSISSGNTGELFFGEGSRLTVL.

The rearrangement joins TRBV28 to TRBJ2-7, with 8 nucleotides matching TRBD2. Germline V gives CDR1 MDHEN, CDR2 SYDVKM. The CDR3 consists of 13 residues. Here the CDR3 reads CSHGPGGRREQYF. The DNA of the CDR3 is TGTTCCCACGGCCCCGGCGGGAGGAGGGAGCAGTACTTC.

The rearrangement uses TRBV5-4 and TRBJ1-6, with D possibly being TRBD1 (5 bases). Germline lookup yields CDR1 SGHNT and CDR2 YYREEE (reference sequence). This CDR3 is built from 13 residues. Trimming left V 4 bases short and J 9 bases short, with 11 bases between. DNA for the CDR3: TGTGCCAGCAGCCAAGGGACTGGTTCACCCCTCCACTTT. It specifies CASSQGTGSPLHF.

This clone was picked up one time. The rearrangement uses TRBV7-6 and TRBJ1-4; maybe TRBD1 (5 bases). With 4 bases removed from V and 8 bases from J, the gap between germline ends came to 14 bases. Germline loops: CDR1 SGHVS, CDR2 FNYEAQ. The CDR3 contains 14 residues. This CDR3 is CASSSSQGGEKLFF. CDR3 nucleotides: TGTGCCAGCAGCTCAAGCCAGGGTGGGGAAAAACTGTTTTTT.

The genes are TRBV4-3 and TRBJ2-3; D is unclear. Trimming left V 1 base short and J 4 bases short, with 6 bases between. Germline assignment: CDR1 LGHNA and CDR2 YSLEER. The CDR3 is 13 amino acids. The CDR3 is CASSQVNSDTQYF. The DNA for the CDR3 is TGCGCCAGCAGCCAAGTTAACTCAGATACGCAGTATTTT.